This T cell receptor (beta chain) was sequenced in a study of blood T cell repertoires in COVID-19. As for the study in general: Samples came from the United States, Italy and Spain, spanning acute and convalescent COVID-19. In each case, the material was cDNA or gDNA derived from T cells, B-cell-depleted T cells, or PBMCs.

The V and J ends lost 6 bases and 0 bases, in that order; junction bases with no gene match: 3. Germline CDR1 reads MNHEY; CDR2 reads SMNVEV (reference sequence). This CDR3 is built from 15 residues. Methods used by the authors: Reference gene primer amplification yielded estimated nucleated cell counts. The protocol was immunoSEQ multiplex PCR, while the TCRdb copy is restricted to in-frame clones and leaves out a portion. That table is the source of V, J and clone size, and D and trimming were worked out from the DNA. The sample includes about 120,000 clones, about 90% of them seen just once. Sequenced sample: peripheral blood. The chain joins TRBV27 to TRBJ1-3; TRBD1 agrees at 9 bases. This sequence originates from a woman between 70 and 85 years old with acute or convalescent COVID-19. The CDR3 is CASSPGQGSGNTIYF. CDR3 in DNA: TGTGCCAGCAGCCCGGGACAGGGCTCTGGAAACACCATATATTTT.